This T cell receptor (beta chain) stems from a study of blood T cell repertoires in COVID-19. The wider study: Samples of COVID-19 (acute and convalescent) were obtained from the United States, Italy and Spain. Nucleic acid was either cDNA or gDNA, and it came from T cells, B-cell-depleted T cells, or PBMCs.

V was pared by 2 bases and J by 0 bases, with 7 bases between. Germline V gives CDR1 GTSNPN, CDR2 SVGIG (reference sequence). This CDR3 comprises 13 residues. Per the original methods: Amplification from reference gene primers served as the basis for estimated nucleated cell counts. The repertoire was sequenced with immunoSEQ multiplex PCR; TCRdb's copy has only in-frame clones and lacks some. That table is the source of V, J and clone size, and D and trimming were worked out from the DNA. The table has about 280,000 clones, approximately 83% seen once; the top ten hold around a tenth. Sequences were obtained from peripheral blood. This chain connects TRBV30 to TRBJ1-1; D possibly corresponds to TRBD1 (5 bases). This TCR was sampled from a woman in her fifties or sixties who had recovered from COVID-19. In nucleotides, the CDR3 is TGTGCCTGGAGTCGGGGGATGAACACTGAAGCTTTCTTT. It encodes CAWSRGMNTEAFF.